This T cell receptor (beta chain) is from a study of OX40 agonist ivuxolimab in advanced cancers. Study background: The dose-escalation cohort had hepatocellular carcinoma, melanoma, renal cell or head and neck cancer.

Here immunoSEQ multiplex PCR was the method, and the copy in TCRdb shows in-frame clones only, minus some. The table includes more than 55,000 clones, 70% to 90% detected once. The receptor's source is an adult with an advanced solid tumor such as melanoma, head and neck, liver or kidney cancer. The sample in question was CD4+ or CD8+ T cells sorted from blood, obtained in a trial of the OX40 agonist ivuxolimab.

CDR3 bases: TGTGCCTGGAGTTCCCCCCCGAACACCGGGGAGCTGTTTTTT. It translates to CAWSSPPNTGELFF. The chain has TRBV30 and TRBJ2-2; D ambiguous. The germline V gene encodes CDR1 GTSNPN and CDR2 SVGIG (reference sequence). This CDR3 has 14 residues. V gave up 2 bases and J gave up 0 bases, with 7 bases separating them.